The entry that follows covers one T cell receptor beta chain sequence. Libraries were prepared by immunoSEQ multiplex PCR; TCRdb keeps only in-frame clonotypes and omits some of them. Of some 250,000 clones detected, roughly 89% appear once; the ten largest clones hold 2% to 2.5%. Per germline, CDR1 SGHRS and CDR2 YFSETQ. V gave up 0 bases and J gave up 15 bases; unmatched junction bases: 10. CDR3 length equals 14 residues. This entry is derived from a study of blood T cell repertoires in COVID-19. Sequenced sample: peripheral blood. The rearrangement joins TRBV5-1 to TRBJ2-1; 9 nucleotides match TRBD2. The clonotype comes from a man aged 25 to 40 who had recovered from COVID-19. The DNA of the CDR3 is TGCGCCAGCAGCTTGGATGCGGGGGGGAGAATGATGTTCTTC. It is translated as CASSLDAGGRMMFF.